Listed here are 24 T cell receptor beta chains from one sample, sequenced in a study of blood T cells in healthy people across ages. Sample-barcoded 5' priming and a J-beta primer mix drove a second PCR of roughly 6 to 12 cycles. A single record per CDR3 protein comes from TCRdb applying MiXCR to the 5' RACE reads. The data hold 1.2 million to 1.5 million distinct CDR3 sequences, with 42% observed a single time. The sample taken for sequencing was blood. The source of these receptors is a woman in her late teens or twenties in good health.

The J gene is TRBJ2-1, the V gene TRBV5-1; tentatively, D is TRBD1 (5 bases). With 6 bases removed from V and 8 bases from J, the gap between germline ends came to 15 bases. CDR3 length: 13 residues. The germline CDR1 and CDR2 sequences are SGHRS and YFSETQ. The CDR3 nucleotides read TGCGCCAGCAATCATGGGGCGTTGGATGAGCAGTTCTTC. It yields the protein CASNHGALDEQFF.

This rearrangement joins TRBV20-1 to TRBJ2-3; a possible D gene is TRBD2 (6 bases). Germline CDR1 DFQATT, CDR2 SNEGSKA (reference sequence). V shed 5 bases and J shed 1 base, with 13 bases lying between them. CDR3 length equals 14 residues. The CDR3 DNA reads TGCAGTGCTCCCCCTGGAGGGGGCACAGATACGCAGTATTTT. Amino acids: CSAPPGGGTDTQYF.

For this clonotype: A read error is possible here, since a much larger clone lies one base away. The chain joins TRBV4-1 to TRBJ2-5; 7 positions match TRBD1. Gene TRBJ2-1 matches the end of the DNA better, so the J call may be wrong. CDR1 is MGHRA, CDR2 YSYEKL, per germline. The CDR3 loop spans 14 amino acids. CDR3 coding DNA: TGCGCCAGCAGCCTCGGGACAGTTAAAGAGACCCAGTTCTTC. Protein sequence: CASSLGTVKETQFF.

The chain uses TRBV12-3 or TRBV12-4 and TRBJ1-1, with D unresolved. The CDR3 is made up of 15 amino acids. V was trimmed by 5 bases and J by 0 bases, leaving 13 bases between them. The CDR3 bases are TGTGCCAGCAGTCCCCACCAGACACTGAACACTGAAGCTTTCTTT. Its translation is CASSPHQTLNTEAFF.

J is TRBJ2-1 and V is TRBV20-1; 9 bases are a match to TRBD1. CDR1 and CDR2 (germline): DFQATT, SNEGSKA (reference sequence). CDR3 size: 15 residues. CDR3 residues: CRVDRGLGGANEQFF. Here the CDR3 DNA reads TGCAGGGTGGACAGGGGTCTAGGGGGGGCCAATGAGCAGTTCTTC.

The V gene is TRBV2, the J gene TRBJ2-1; a possible D gene is TRBD1 (5 bases). This CDR3 contains 16 residues. Trimming cost V 1 base and J 4 bases, with 14 bases left between them. Germline values: CDR1 SNHLY, CDR2 FYNNEI. In DNA form, the CDR3 reads TGTGCCAGCAGTGAAGTTCAGGTGGGGCTATACAATGAGCAGTTCTTC. Its protein product is CASSEVQVGLYNEQFF.

This clonotype was seen a handful of times. CDR3 residues: CASSRGWRGGPDTQYF. The CDR3 DNA reads as TGTGCCAGCAGTCGCGGGTGGCGGGGGGGCCCAGATACGCAGTATTTT. The chain is built from TRBV27 and TRBJ2-3, with 9 bases aligning to TRBD2. V shed 5 bases and J 4 bases; nucleotides not matched to a gene: 10. The germline V gene has CDR1 MNHEY and CDR2 SMNVEV (reference sequence). There are 16 residues in the CDR3.

The chain has TRBV11-2 and TRBJ1-1, with a weak D call TRBD1 (5 bases). This CDR3 spans 20 amino acids. Germline CDR1 and CDR2: SGHAT and FQNNGV. Trimming removed 2 bases from V and 1 base from J, with 26 bases in between. For the CDR3, the DNA is TGTGCCAGCAGCTTAAGTGGCTGGATTGAATTGGGGCAGAAGAACACTGAAGCTTTCTTT. This gives the protein CASSLSGWIELGQKNTEAFF.

This clonotype was detected only a few times. The CDR3 DNA reads as TGTGCCATCAGTGGGAGGGGAGGGATGAACACTGAAGCTTTCTTT. Protein: CAISGRGGMNTEAFF. This chain joins TRBV10-3 and TRBJ1-1; D may be TRBD1 (5 bases). The V gene's germline CDR1 is ENHRY and CDR2 SYGVKD. V lost 4 bases and J 0 bases, leaving 12 bases between the germline ends. CDR3 length equals 15 residues.

This clonotype was counted ten times or more. The V and J genes are TRBV6-5 and TRBJ1-1, with 10 bases fitting TRBD1. This CDR3 is built from 14 residues. CDR1 and CDR2 from the germline V gene are MNHEY and SVGAGI. Trimming removed 5 bases from V and 3 bases from J; junction bases left unmatched: 3. The CDR3 DNA follows: TGTGCCAGCAGTCCAGGGACAGGGGACACTGAAGCTTTCTTT. It is translated as CASSPGTGDTEAFF.

In DNA form, the CDR3 reads TGTGCCAGCAGCCAAAGGTCTAGCGGGAGTACTTACAATGAGCAGTTCTTC. As protein: CASSQRSSGSTYNEQFF. The chain couples TRBV3-1 to TRBJ2-1; 10 bases line up with TRBD2. The V segment lost 2 bases and the J segment 4 bases; nucleotides outside the gene matches: 8. CDR1 is LGHDT and CDR2 is YNNKEL in the germline V gene (reference sequence). The CDR3 runs to 17 residues.

The chain links TRBV5-1 to TRBJ2-6, with 7 bases lining up with TRBD2. The V gene's germline CDR1 is SGHRS and CDR2 YFSETQ. Trimming cost V 2 bases and J 0 bases; bases outside gene matches: 26. The CDR3 is made up of 24 amino acids. CDR3 amino acids: CASSFNAGDFDHRPFDSGANVLTF. The CDR3 DNA reads as TGCGCCAGCAGCTTTAATGCGGGGGATTTCGATCACCGCCCTTTCGACTCTGGGGCCAACGTCCTGACTTTC.

The chain has TRBV7-9 and TRBJ1-2, with TRBD1 identical over 7 bases. V was pared by 1 base and J by 3 bases, with 5 bases of the junction left unmatched. CDR1 is SEHNR and CDR2 is FQNEAQ in the germline V gene (reference sequence). The CDR3 loop spans 15 amino acids. The CDR3 region is CASSLGQGSDYGYTF. CDR3 DNA: TGTGCCAGCAGCTTAGGACAGGGCAGTGACTATGGCTACACCTTC.

This clonotype was detected only a few times. V usage is TRBV3-1 and J usage is TRBJ2-1; TRBD2 matches 9 bases. The CDR3 runs to 19 residues. CDR1 is LGHDT and CDR2 is YNNKEL in the germline V gene (reference sequence). Losses at the gene ends were 1 base for V and 0 bases for J; bases not matched to a gene: 10. For the CDR3, the DNA is TGTGCCAGCAGCCAAGGGGCTAGCGGGGCCCTGAGCTCCTACAATGAGCAGTTCTTC. It is translated as CASSQGASGALSSYNEQFF.

This chain joins TRBV6-5 and TRBJ1-6; D unclear. Trimming stripped 2 bases from V and 10 bases from J, with 6 bases between. From germline, CDR1 is MNHEY and CDR2 SVGAGI. The CDR3 totals 12 residues. The CDR3 DNA reads as TGTGCCAGCAGTTACAAAGGCTCACCCCTCCACTTT. This gives the protein CASSYKGSPLHF.

This clonotype showed up many times. This chain joins TRBV5-1 and TRBJ2-1, with D tentatively TRBD1 or TRBD2 (6 bases each). The CDR3 extends over 14 amino acids. The V and J ends lost 2 bases and 5 bases respectively, with 11 bases between them. Germline values: CDR1 SGHRS, CDR2 YFSETQ. This CDR3 reads CASSFGGGHNEQFF. CDR3 nucleotide sequence: TGCGCCAGCAGCTTCGGAGGGGGGCACAATGAGCAGTTCTTC. Based on the CDR3 plus reference TRBV5-1 and TRBJ2-1, the full variable domain is KAGVTQTPRYLIKTRGQQVTLSCSPISGHRSVSWYQQTPGQGLQFLFEYFSETQRNKGNFPGRFSGRQFSNSRSEMNVSTLELGDSALYLCASSFGGGHNEQFFGPGTRLTVL.

V is TRBV6-5 and J is TRBJ2-1; 7 bases match TRBD1. The V and J ends lost 2 bases and 5 bases, in that order; junction bases with no gene match: 3. The germline V gene encodes CDR1 MNHEY and CDR2 SVGAGI. This CDR3 has 14 amino acids. Written as DNA, the CDR3 is TGTGCCAGCAGTTACGCCGACAGGGACAATGAGCAGTTCTTC. This encodes CASSYADRDNEQFF.

This CDR3 reads CASSTGGVGEQYF. DNA of the CDR3: TGTGCCAGCAGCACAGGGGGCGTAGGGGAGCAGTACTTC. The V and J genes are TRBV12-3 or TRBV12-4 and TRBJ2-5; 9 bases agree with TRBD1. With V trimmed by 6 bases and J by 11 bases, 10 bases remained unmatched. This CDR3 comprises 13 residues.

The chain uses TRBV25-1 and TRBJ2-5; 7 nucleotides line up with TRBD2. The germline gives CDR1 MGHDK, CDR2 SYGVNS. The CDR3 extends over 14 amino acids. V lost 6 bases, J lost 5 bases, and 9 bases stayed unmatched. The CDR3 DNA follows: TGTGCCAGCAGGTTAGCAGCGGGGTTGGAGACCCAGTACTTC. Translated, it gives CASRLAAGLETQYF.

This clonotype was detected many times. V is TRBV20-1 and J is TRBJ2-1; TRBD2 matches 8 bases. The CDR3 extends over 14 amino acids. Germline CDR1 reads DFQATT; CDR2 reads SNEGSKA (reference sequence). Trimming at V came to 1 base and at J to 3 bases, leaving 2 bases not matched to a gene. The CDR3: CSARAGLDYNEQFF. For the CDR3, the DNA is TGCAGTGCTAGAGCGGGACTAGACTACAATGAGCAGTTCTTC.

The chain couples TRBV12-3 or TRBV12-4 to TRBJ1-6; D not certain. Trimming cost V 3 bases and J 2 bases, with 11 bases left between them. The length of the CDR3 is 16 residues. Written as DNA, the CDR3 is TGTGCCAGCAGTTTCCGGGTCACCGCCTATAATTCACCCCTCCACTTT. Its translation is CASSFRVTAYNSPLHF.

V and J are TRBV28 and TRBJ2-5; 11 bases line up with TRBD1. The DNA end is a closer match to TRBJ2-7, so the J assignment may be wrong. CDR1 is MDHEN, CDR2 SYDVKM, per germline. The CDR3 runs to 15 residues. The CDR3 loop is CASSPADRGPYEQYF. The CDR3 DNA reads TGTGCCAGCAGTCCCGCGGACAGGGGGCCCTACGAGCAGTACTTC.

Details on this clonotype: An end of the junction does not agree with germline; a read error may underlie this. This chain links TRBV4-2 with TRBJ2-3; D is unclear. CDR3 length: 17 residues. From germline, CDR1 is LGHNA and CDR2 YNFKEQ. CDR3 region: CTSSQDPQSLSTDTQYF. As DNA, the CDR3 is TGTACCAGCAGCCAAGATCCCCAGTCCCTTAGCACAGATACGCAGTATTTT.

A few counts support this clonotype. This chain connects TRBV7-2 to TRBJ2-3; D is unclear. The length of the CDR3 is 15 residues. Germline loops: CDR1 SGHTA, CDR2 FQGNSA. The V end was cut by 4 bases, the J end by 3 bases, with 14 bases between. The CDR3 DNA reads TGTGCCAGCAGCTCGAGCGCTTCTGGGACAGATACGCAGTATTTT. It translates to CASSSSASGTDTQYF.